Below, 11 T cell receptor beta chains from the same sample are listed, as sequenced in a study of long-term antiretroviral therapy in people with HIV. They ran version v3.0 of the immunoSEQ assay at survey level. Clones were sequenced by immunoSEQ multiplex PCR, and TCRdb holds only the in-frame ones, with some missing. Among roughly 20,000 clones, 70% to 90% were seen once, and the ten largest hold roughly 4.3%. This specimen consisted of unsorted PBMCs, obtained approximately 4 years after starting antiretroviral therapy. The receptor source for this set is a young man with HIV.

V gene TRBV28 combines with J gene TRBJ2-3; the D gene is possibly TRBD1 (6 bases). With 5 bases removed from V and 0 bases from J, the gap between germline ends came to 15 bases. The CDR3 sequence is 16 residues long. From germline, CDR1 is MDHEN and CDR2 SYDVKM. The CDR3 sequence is CASSASGQGSTDTQYF. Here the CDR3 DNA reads TGTGCCAGCAGTGCGTCCGGGCAGGGGAGCACAGATACGCAGTATTTT.

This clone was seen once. The CDR3 sequence is CASSPKDGQNGELFF. The CDR3 region has the DNA TGTGCCAGCAGCCCCAAGGACGGACAAAATGGGGAGCTGTTTTTT. V is TRBV5-4 and J is TRBJ2-2, with D maybe TRBD1 (5 bases). This CDR3 has 15 amino acids. CDR1 SGHNT and CDR2 YYREEE come from the germline V gene (reference sequence). The V gene lost 4 bases and the J gene lost 8 bases, with 18 bases spanning the gap.

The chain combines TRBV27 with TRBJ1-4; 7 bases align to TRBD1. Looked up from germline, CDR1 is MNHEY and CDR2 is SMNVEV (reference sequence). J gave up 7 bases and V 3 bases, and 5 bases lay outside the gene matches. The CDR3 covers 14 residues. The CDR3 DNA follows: TGTGCCAGCAGTTTCAGGGGGGCAGGTGAAAAACTGTTTTTT. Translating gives CASSFRGAGEKLFF.

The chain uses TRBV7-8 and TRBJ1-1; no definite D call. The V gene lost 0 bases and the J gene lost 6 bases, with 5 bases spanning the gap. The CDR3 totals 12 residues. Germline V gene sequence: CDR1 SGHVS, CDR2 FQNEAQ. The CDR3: CASSLAGAEAFF. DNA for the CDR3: TGTGCCAGCAGCTTAGCGGGCGCTGAAGCTTTCTTT.

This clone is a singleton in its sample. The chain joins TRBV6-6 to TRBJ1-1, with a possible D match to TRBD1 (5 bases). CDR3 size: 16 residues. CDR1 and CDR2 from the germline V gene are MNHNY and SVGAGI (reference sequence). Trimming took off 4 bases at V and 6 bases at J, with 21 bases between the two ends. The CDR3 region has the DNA TGTGCCAGCAGTTGGGTCAAGGGGCGAACCGATTCTGAAGCTTTCTTT. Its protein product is CASSWVKGRTDSEAFF.

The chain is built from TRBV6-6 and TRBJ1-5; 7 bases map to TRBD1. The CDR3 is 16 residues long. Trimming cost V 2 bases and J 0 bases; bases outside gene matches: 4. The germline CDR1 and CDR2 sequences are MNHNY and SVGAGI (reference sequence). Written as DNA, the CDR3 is TGTGCCAGCAGTTACGGGACAGATTATAGCAATCAGCCCCAGCATTTT. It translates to CASSYGTDYSNQPQHF.

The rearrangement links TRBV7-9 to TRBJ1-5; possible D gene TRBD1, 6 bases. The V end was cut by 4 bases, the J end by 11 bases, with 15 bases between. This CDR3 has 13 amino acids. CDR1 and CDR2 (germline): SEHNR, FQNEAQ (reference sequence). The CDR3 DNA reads TGTGCCAGCAGCTCAGACAGGTTTATAGCCCAGCATTTT. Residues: CASSSDRFIAQHF. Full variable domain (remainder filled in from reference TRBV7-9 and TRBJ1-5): DTGVSQNPRHKITKRGQNVTFRCDPISEHNRLYWYRQTLGQGPEFLTYFQNEAQLEKSRLLSDRFSAERPKGSFSTLEIQRTEQGDSAMYLCASSSDRFIAQHFGDGTRLSIL.

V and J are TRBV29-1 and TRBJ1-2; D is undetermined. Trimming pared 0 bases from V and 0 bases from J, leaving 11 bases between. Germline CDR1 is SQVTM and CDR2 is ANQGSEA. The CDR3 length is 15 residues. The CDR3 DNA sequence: TGCAGCGTTGAAGATTGGTCAGCCTCTAACTATGGCTACACCTTC. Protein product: CSVEDWSASNYGYTF.

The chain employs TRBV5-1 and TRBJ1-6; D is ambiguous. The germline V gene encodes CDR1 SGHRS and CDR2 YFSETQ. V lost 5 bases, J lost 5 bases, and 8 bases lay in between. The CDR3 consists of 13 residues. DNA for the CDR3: TGCGCCAGCAGGGGTCAAGATAATTCACCCCTCCACTTT. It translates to CASRGQDNSPLHF.

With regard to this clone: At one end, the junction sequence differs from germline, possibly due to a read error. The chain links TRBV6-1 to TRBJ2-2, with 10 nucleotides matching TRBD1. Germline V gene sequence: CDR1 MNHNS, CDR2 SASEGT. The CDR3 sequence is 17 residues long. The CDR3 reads CASSKAWGTGDSGELFF. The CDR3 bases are TGTGCCAGCAGTAAAGCCTGGGGGACAGGGGATTCCGGGGAGCTGTTTTTT.

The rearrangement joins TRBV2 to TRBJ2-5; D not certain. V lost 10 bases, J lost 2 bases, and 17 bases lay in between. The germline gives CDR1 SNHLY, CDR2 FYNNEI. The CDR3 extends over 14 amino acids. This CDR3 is CATIPRLIQETQYF. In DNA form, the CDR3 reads TGTGCCACCATCCCCCGTTTGATACAAGAGACCCAGTACTTC. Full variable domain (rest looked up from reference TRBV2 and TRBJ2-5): EPEVTQTPSHQVTQMGQEVILRCVPISNHLYFYWYRQILGQKVEFLVSFYNNEISEKSEIFDDQFSVERPDGSNFTLKIRSTKLEDSAMYFCATIPRLIQETQYFGPGTRLLVL.